Below are 10 T cell receptor beta chains sequenced from a single sample in a study of T cell repertoires in cytomegalovirus infection (dated by TCRdb to about 2019). According to the study, the label for this sample's treatment or condition signals: in vitro stimulation with specific CMV peptide epitopes to enrich CMV-specific T cells. These receptors' targets are unknown. The reads were generated on an Illumina HiSeq 1500. TCRdb trimmed public reads at Q25 via fastp, called clones via MiXCR and kept in-frame beta chains. Rows with one shared CDR3 protein collapse into an entry with the most common genes and DNA. The table for this sample lists about 830,000 distinct CDR3 sequences; 30% to 35% of them were counted only once. The ten largest clones represent 9.5% to 15% of the sample. The material was cultured CD8+ T cells from PBMCs, obtained from culture after CMV antigen stimulation. Source of these receptors: a human donor in good health (CMV status not recorded). Some clones in this sample may be carry-over from other donors' samples.

This clonotype has just a few counts. The chain is built from TRBV7-2 and TRBJ2-7; D possibly corresponds to TRBD2 (6 bases). Deletions cut 7 bases from V and 3 bases from J, with 7 bases between. The germline CDR1 and CDR2 sequences are SGHTA and FQGNSA. This CDR3 has 11 residues. CDR3 sequence reads: CASTSDYEQYF. CDR3 nucleotide sequence: TGTGCCAGCACTAGCGACTACGAGCAGTACTTC.

This clonotype was counted a few times. V gene TRBV6-2 or TRBV6-3 combines with J gene TRBJ1-2; maybe TRBD1 (5 bases). The CDR3 has 13 amino acids. The germline V and J ends were trimmed by 7 bases and 7 bases, with 16 bases remaining between them. Germline assignment: CDR1 MNHEY and CDR2 SVGEGT. CDR3 protein: CASILGRGGGYTF. CDR3 DNA: TGTGCCAGCATCTTGGGGCGAGGTGGTGGCTACACCTTC.

This clonotype was detected a few times. The genes are TRBV7-9 and TRBJ2-7; TRBD1 aligns across 9 bases. The germline CDR1 and CDR2 sequences are SEHNR and FQNEAQ (reference sequence). The V segment lost 8 bases and the J segment 4 bases; nucleotides outside the gene matches: 9. The CDR3 totals 14 residues. The CDR3 DNA sequence: TGTGCCAGCCGCCCGGGACAGGGAGGGTACGAGCAGTACTTC. This gives the protein CASRPGQGGYEQYF.

This chain links TRBV5-6 with TRBJ1-1; no clear D gene. Trimming stripped 0 bases from V and 5 bases from J, with 8 bases between. The CDR3 runs 13 residues. Per the germline V gene, CDR1 is SGHDT and CDR2 is YYEEEE. DNA for the CDR3: TGTGCCAGCAGCTTGGAGTTCGGTACTGAAGCTTTCTTT. This gives the protein CASSLEFGTEAFF.

There are a few counts of this clonotype. The genes are TRBV9 and TRBJ1-2, with 12 bases fitting TRBD1. The CDR3 spans 15 residues. Germline loops: CDR1 SGDLS, CDR2 YYNGEE. J lost 8 bases, V lost 4 bases, and 9 bases had no gene match. The CDR3 loop is CASSRQGQGAGGYTF. The CDR3 nucleotides read TGTGCCAGCAGCCGTCAGGGACAGGGGGCGGGAGGCTACACCTTC.

On this clonotype: Relative to the germline gene, one junction end is altered; a read error may explain this. This chain connects TRBV2 to TRBJ2-2; D may be TRBD2 (5 bases). Germline V gene lookup returns CDR1 SNHLY and CDR2 FYNNEI. The CDR3 has 15 residues. CDR3 region: CASSEAAANTGELFF. CDR3 nucleotide sequence: TGTGCCAGCAGCGAAGCGGCAGCGAACACCGGGGAGCTGTTTTTT. The whole variable domain, filled in from reference TRBV2 and TRBJ2-2, reads EPEVTQTPSHQVTQMGQEVILRCVPISNHLYFYWYRQILGQKVEFLVSFYNNEISEKSEIFDDQFSVERPDGSNFTLKIRSTKLEDSAMYFCASSEAAANTGELFFGEGSRLTVL.

This clonotype was detected many times. The V gene is TRBV7-2, the J gene TRBJ2-1, with D perhaps being TRBD1 or TRBD2 (5 bases each). CDR1 and CDR2 from the germline V gene are SGHTA and FQGNSA. The CDR3 totals 17 residues. V lost 5 bases and J lost 0, with 17 bases in between. The CDR3 here is CASSPGPRQSSYNEQFF. DNA of the CDR3: TGTGCCAGCAGCCCGGGACCGAGACAGAGCTCCTACAATGAGCAGTTCTTC.

The chain employs TRBV4-1 and TRBJ2-7; possibly TRBD1 for D (6 bases). V lost 0 bases to trimming and J lost 3 bases, with 12 bases between them. CDR1 MGHRA and CDR2 YSYEKL come from the germline V gene. The CDR3 length is 15 residues. This chain's CDR3 is CASSQEWDTFYEQYF. For the CDR3, the DNA is TGCGCCAGCAGCCAAGAATGGGACACCTTCTACGAGCAGTACTTC.

The chain carries TRBV7-9 and TRBJ2-1; no clear D gene. Trimming took 1 base from V and 4 from J, leaving 17 bases between them. Looked up from germline, CDR1 is SEHNR and CDR2 is FQNEAQ (reference sequence). CDR3 length: 17 residues. The CDR3 nucleotides are TGTGCCAGCAGCTTAGAAGCCAGGCTATTTGGGTACAATGAGCAGTTCTTC. This sequence encodes CASSLEARLFGYNEQFF.

The chain joins TRBV7-2 to TRBJ1-2; no clear D gene. The CDR3 sequence is 11 residues long. The germline V gene encodes CDR1 SGHTA and CDR2 FQGNSA. Between the trimmed V and J ends, which lost 8 bases and 5 bases, there was a span of 9 bases. The CDR3 coding sequence is TGTGCCAGCGAGCAGAGATATGGCTACACCTTC. As protein: CASEQRYGYTF.